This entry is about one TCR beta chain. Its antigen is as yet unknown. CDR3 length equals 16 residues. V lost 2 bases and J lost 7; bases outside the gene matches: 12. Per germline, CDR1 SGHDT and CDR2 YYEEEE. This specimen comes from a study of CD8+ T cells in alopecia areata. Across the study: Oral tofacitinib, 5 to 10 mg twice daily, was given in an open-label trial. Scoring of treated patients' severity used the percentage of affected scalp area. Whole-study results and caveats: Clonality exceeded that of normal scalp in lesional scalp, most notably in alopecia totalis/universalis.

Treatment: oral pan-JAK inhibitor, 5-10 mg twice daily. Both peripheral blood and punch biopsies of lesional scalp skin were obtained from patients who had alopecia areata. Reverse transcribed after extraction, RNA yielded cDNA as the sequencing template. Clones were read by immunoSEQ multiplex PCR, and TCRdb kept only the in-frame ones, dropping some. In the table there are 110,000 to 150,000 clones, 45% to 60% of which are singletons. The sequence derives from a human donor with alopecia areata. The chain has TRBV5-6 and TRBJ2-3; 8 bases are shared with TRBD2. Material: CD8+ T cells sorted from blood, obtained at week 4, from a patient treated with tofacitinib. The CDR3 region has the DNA TGTGCCAGCAGCTTCCCACTAGCGGTGATCGGTAATACGCAGTATTTT. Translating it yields CASSFPLAVIGNTQYF.